The present TCR beta chain was sequenced within a study of a mutant IDH1 vaccine in newly diagnosed glioma. Across the study: Either 4-6 weeks after radiotherapy alone or alongside temozolomide, vaccination was begun. Treated patients had a mean age of roughly 39 years and a roughly 60% male, roughly 40% female split. Before enrollment, the patients had been treated with radiotherapy alone, temozolomide alone, or both together. Most of them had received both.

Time point in this sample: week 11, during vaccination. Vaccine doses each comprised 300 ug of mutant IDH1 20-mer peptide, with topical imiquimod. New WHO grade 3 or 4 astrocytomas that were IDH1-mutant and ATRX-lost had been found in donors. The CDR3 consists of 13 residues. Germline CDR1 reads LNHDA; CDR2 reads SQIVND (reference sequence). V was shortened by 10 bases and J by 1 base, with 11 bases between the two germline ends. About this clone itself: Its antigen is unidentified.

Sequencing was performed with immunoSEQ multiplex PCR; in TCRdb, only in-frame clones are kept and a portion is missing. In the table there are about 120,000 clones, roughly 90% of which are singletons. The receptor comes from a woman aged 50 to 65 with glioma. The V call is TRBV19, the J call TRBJ1-5, with D unresolved. Sequences were derived from PBMCs, sampled from a glioma patient whose treatment included an IDH1 peptide vaccine. CDR3 DNA: TGTGCCACGGGAACAAGGAGCAATCAGCCCCAGCATTTT. Translating it yields CATGTRSNQPQHF.